One and the same sample provided the 24 T cell receptor beta chains below, sequenced in a study of brain metastases from non-small cell lung cancer (dated by TCRdb to the late 2010s). The library was obtained by the immunoSEQ multiplex PCR assay. TCRdb provides this immuneACCESS table in a form limited to in-frame rearrangements. Some clones are lacking; in checked studies, under half of them reflect an unresolved V gene, and why the rest are absent is not known. The sample yields roughly 1,300 clones; roughly four fifths were counted once. Together, the top ten hold about 19% of the sample. Sequencing used tumor-adjacent normal tissue. The receptors were gathered from a donor aged 40 or older with non-small cell lung cancer.

This chain uses TRBV7-3 with TRBJ2-5; TRBD2 might be the D (7 bases). This CDR3 is built from 15 residues. With 5 bases removed from V and 1 base from J, the gap between germline ends came to 14 bases. Per the germline V gene, CDR1 is SGHTA and CDR2 is FQGTGA. CDR3 coding DNA: TGTGCCAGCAGCCAACAGGGAGGGGGCCAAGAGACCCAGTACTTC. The encoded protein is CASSQQGGGQETQYF.

This clone was observed a single time. This same CDR3 is encoded by further DNA sequences in the sample. V usage is TRBV7-2 and J usage is TRBJ2-7; 7 bases match TRBD1. Germline CDR1 is SGHTA and CDR2 is FQGNSA. The CDR3 covers 13 residues. Losses at the gene ends were 6 bases for V and 7 bases for J; bases not matched to a gene: 9. Here the CDR3 reads CASRLVQGPEQYF. The CDR3 region has the DNA TGTGCCAGCAGACTTGTACAGGGGCCAGAGCAGTACTTC.

J is TRBJ2-3 and V is TRBV6-6, with D possibly TRBD2 on 6 matching bases. V was trimmed by 4 bases and J by 4 bases, leaving 12 bases between them. The germline V gene has CDR1 MNHNY and CDR2 SVGAGI (reference sequence). The CDR3 sequence is 14 residues long. The chain's CDR3 is CASSSPREADTQYF. In DNA, the CDR3 is TGTGCCAGCAGTTCCCCGAGGGAGGCAGATACGCAGTATTTT.

CDR3 DNA sequence: TGCAGCGTTGACGCCGGGGGAGGATACGAGCAGTACTTC. Its translation: CSVDAGGGYEQYF. The chain employs TRBV29-1 and TRBJ2-7, with D maybe TRBD2 (6 bases). Germline assignment: CDR1 SQVTM and CDR2 ANQGSEA. The CDR3 is made up of 13 amino acids. Deletions cut 3 bases from V and 4 bases from J, with 13 bases between.

V is TRBV3-1 (or the pseudogene TRBV3-2) and J is TRBJ2-7; maybe TRBD2 (5 bases). The CDR3 covers 12 residues. Looked up from germline, CDR1 is LGHDT and CDR2 is YNNKEL (reference sequence). Trimming pared 1 base from V and 9 bases from J, leaving 10 bases between. The CDR3 reads CASSQVSVRQYF. CDR3 bases: TGTGCCAGCAGCCAAGTTAGCGTGAGGCAGTACTTC.

This clone was observed a handful of times. This rearrangement joins TRBV4-3 to TRBJ1-6; D call uncertain. This CDR3 is built from 15 residues. The V and J ends lost 0 bases and 13 bases respectively, with 16 bases between them. Germline V gives CDR1 LGHNA, CDR2 YSLEER. The CDR3 DNA sequence: TGCGCCAGCAGCCAAGACGGCAACAGAATAAATCCCCTCCACTTT. Its protein is CASSQDGNRINPLHF.

The chain joins TRBV7-2 to TRBJ2-1; the D gene is possibly TRBD2 (6 bases). The germline V and J ends were trimmed by 0 bases and 0 bases, with 15 bases remaining between them. The CDR3 runs to 18 residues. CDR1 is SGHTA, CDR2 FQGNSA, per germline. The CDR3, as DNA: TGTGCCAGCAGCTTAGCGGAGGGGCAGGCCAGCTCCTACAATGAGCAGTTCTTC. This translates into CASSLAEGQASSYNEQFF.

This rearrangement joins TRBV7-6 to TRBJ2-3; no firm D call. The CDR3 consists of 12 residues. CDR1 is SGHVS, CDR2 FNYEAQ, per germline. The germline V and J ends were trimmed by 1 base and 2 bases, with 1 base remaining between them. In nucleotides, the CDR3 is TGTGCCAGCAGCTTAGACACAGATACGCAGTATTTT. Translating gives CASSLDTDTQYF.

V and J are TRBV12-5 and TRBJ2-3; the D gene is possibly TRBD2 (6 bases). The V end was cut by 8 bases, the J end by 2 bases, with 14 bases between. Germline-derived CDR1 and CDR2 are LGHNT and FRNRAP. This CDR3 spans 14 amino acids. In DNA form, the CDR3 reads TGTGCTAGTTCGCACCGGGAGTTCACAGATACGCAGTATTTT. It encodes CASSHREFTDTQYF.

The chain links TRBV7-6 to TRBJ2-5, with 12 bases identical to TRBD2. V gave up 5 bases and J gave up 3 bases; unmatched junction bases: 10. The CDR3 contains 17 residues. Germline CDR1 SGHVS, CDR2 FNYEAQ. CDR3 sequence reads: CASSPLTRLAGEETQYF. The CDR3 DNA sequence: TGTGCCAGCAGCCCACTCACCCGACTAGCGGGAGAAGAGACCCAGTACTTC.

V gene TRBV5-6 combines with J gene TRBJ1-6; D is undetermined. Germline lookup yields CDR1 SGHDT and CDR2 YYEEEE. Trimming took 0 bases from V and 8 from J, leaving 12 bases between them. The CDR3 runs 15 residues. The DNA for the CDR3 is TGTGCCAGCAGCTTGGCCAACGGGGTTGATTCACCCCTCCACTTT. Its protein product is CASSLANGVDSPLHF.

This chain joins TRBV6-1 and TRBJ1-1; the D is unclear. The CDR3 loop spans 13 amino acids. The ends were cut back, 3 bases at V and 1 base at J, with 6 bases in the middle. CDR1 is MNHNS, CDR2 SASEGT, per germline. CDR3 sequence reads: CASSEYWNTEAFF. In nucleotides, the CDR3 is TGTGCCAGCAGTGAGTATTGGAACACTGAAGCTTTCTTT.

V gene TRBV14 combines with J gene TRBJ2-7; 9 bases fit TRBD2. Germline lookup yields CDR1 SGHDN and CDR2 FVKESK. The CDR3 runs 14 residues. After removal of 4 bases from V and 1 base from J, the junction contained 2 bases not matched to a gene. The CDR3 sequence is CASSRTSASYEQYF. DNA of the CDR3: TGTGCCAGCAGCCGGACTAGCGCTTCCTACGAGCAGTACTTC.

This clone was detected only a few times. The V and J genes are TRBV7-7 and TRBJ2-3, with D possibly TRBD2 on 5 matching bases. V lost 0 bases and J lost 2, with 9 bases in between. The CDR3 is 15 amino acids. The germline gives CDR1 SSHAT, CDR2 FNYEAQ (reference sequence). The CDR3 spells CASSLAKRNTDTQYF. CDR3 nucleotides: TGTGCCAGCAGCTTAGCCAAGCGGAACACAGATACGCAGTATTTT.

This clone showed up just a few times. The chain joins TRBV7-5 to TRBJ1-2; the D call in the table, TRBD1, was not verified against the DNA. TRBV7-5 is deemed a pseudogene. The CDR3 runs to 15 residues. In DNA form, the CDR3 reads TGTGTCAGAAGCTTAGACAGGGGAGCTAACTATGGCTACACCTTC. Its translation is CVRSLDRGANYGYTF.

For the CDR3, the DNA is TGTGCCAGCGGGGCCGGGGGCGGCTACGAGCAGTACTTC. This codes for CASGAGGGYEQYF. This chain uses TRBV6-1 with TRBJ2-7; either TRBD1 or TRBD2 may fit D (6 bases each). Germline V gives CDR1 MNHNS, CDR2 SASEGT. The CDR3 is 13 residues long. V was cut by 8 bases and J by 3 bases, with 14 bases left in between.

V gene TRBV7-3 combines with J gene TRBJ2-1, with 9 bases fitting TRBD2. The CDR3 contains 15 residues. V trimming: 5 bases; J trimming: 6 bases; junction bases outside the gene matches: 8. Germline loops: CDR1 SGHTA, CDR2 FQGTGA. The CDR3: CASSVLAGEGNEQFF. The DNA for the CDR3 is TGTGCCAGCAGCGTCTTAGCGGGAGAGGGCAATGAGCAGTTCTTC.

This chain uses TRBV25-1 with TRBJ2-7, with D perhaps matching TRBD1 (6 bases). This CDR3 spans 15 amino acids. V gave up 4 bases and J gave up 3 bases, with 16 bases separating them. Germline loops: CDR1 MGHDK, CDR2 SYGVNS. This CDR3 is CASSALQGPNYEQYF. The CDR3 bases are TGTGCCAGCAGTGCCCTACAGGGTCCGAACTACGAGCAGTACTTC.

This chain joins TRBV4-1 and TRBJ2-3; D unresolved. This CDR3 spans 11 amino acids. The ends were cut back, 5 bases at V and 0 bases at J, with 0 bases in the middle. CDR1 and CDR2 from the germline V gene are MGHRA and YSYEKL. The DNA of the CDR3 is TGCGCCAGCAGCAGCACAGATACGCAGTATTTT. Its translation: CASSSTDTQYF.

The V gene is TRBV7-2, the J gene TRBJ1-6, with D tentatively TRBD1 (5 bases). The CDR3 runs to 12 residues. V lost 1 base and J lost 11, with 6 bases in between. CDR1 and CDR2 (germline): SGHTA, FQGNSA. CDR3 sequence reads: CASSLGTPPLHF. DNA of the CDR3: TGTGCCAGCAGCTTAGGGACACCACCCCTCCACTTT.

The CDR3 here is CASSLRKRASTDTQYF. Written as DNA, the CDR3 is TGTGCCAGCAGTTTACGGAAGCGGGCTAGCACAGATACGCAGTATTTT. The V call is TRBV28, the J call TRBJ2-3, with a possible D match to TRBD2 (6 bases). CDR3 length: 16 amino acids. CDR1 and CDR2 (germline): MDHEN, SYDVKM. The germline V and J ends were trimmed by 2 bases and 0 bases, with 12 bases remaining between them.

The chain uses TRBV5-1 and TRBJ1-1; no definite D call. Trimming cost V 0 bases and J 1 base, with 7 bases left between them. CDR1 is SGHRS, CDR2 YFSETQ, per germline. CDR3 length: 14 amino acids. The CDR3 DNA sequence: TGCGCCAGCAGCTTGGAGAAGGGGAACACTGAAGCTTTCTTT. It encodes CASSLEKGNTEAFF.

To note about this clone: Other DNA sequences from this sample encode an identical CDR3 as well. The chain has TRBV7-3 and TRBJ2-7; TRBD1 aligns across 8 bases. Germline V lookup: CDR1 SGHTA, CDR2 FQGTGA. J lost 10 bases, V lost 0 bases, and 5 bases had no gene match. This CDR3 spans 13 amino acids. Written as DNA, the CDR3 is TGTGCCAGCAGCTTAACGTTACAGGGGGAACAGTACTTC. It is translated as CASSLTLQGEQYF.

The chain has TRBV7-9 and TRBJ2-7; TRBD2 aligns across 13 bases. Germline-derived CDR1 and CDR2 are SEHNR and FQNEAQ (reference sequence). Germline trimming cut 4 bases from V and 7 bases from J; bases unmatched to any gene: 7. CDR3 length: 15 residues. As DNA, the CDR3 is TGTGCCAGCAGCTCAGGACTAGCGGGAGTGTCTGAGCAGTACTTC. Translation gives CASSSGLAGVSEQYF. The complete variable domain, with remaining parts taken from reference TRBV7-9 and TRBJ2-7, reads DTGVSQNPRHKITKRGQNVTFRCDPISEHNRLYWYRQTLGQGPEFLTYFQNEAQLEKSRLLSDRFSAERPKGSFSTLEIQRTEQGDSAMYLCASSSGLAGVSEQYFGPGTRLTVT.